This is a list of T cell receptor beta chains from one sample in a study of T-cell reconstitution after alpha-beta-depleted transplantation in children. Using its own MiXCR run on the PCR reads, TCRdb lists one record per CDR3 protein. The sample records some 300,000 distinct CDR3 sequences, approximately 10% being singletons. Here the sequenced sample was PBMCs from the stem cell graft donor, taken from the stem cell graft. The source of these receptors is a human donor who donated a stem cell graft to a child with acute lymphoblastic leukemia. Each CDR3 is given with its conserved first and last residue. The order of the fields is V gene, clone size, J gene, D gene, CDR3 DNA, CDR3 protein. The D gene is left open where the match is weak. Where a row states a size, it is once, few, many or the class of an expanded clone; other rows omit it.

TRBV20-1	few	TRBJ2-4	NA	TGCAGTGCTCGGGACTCCCCGGGGAACATTCAGTACTTC	CSARDSPGNIQYF
TRBV20-1	NA	TRBJ2-2	TRBD2	TGCAGTGCTAGGAGCGGGGATGGCACCGGGGAGCTGTTTTTT	CSARSGDGTGELFF
TRBV7-8	few	TRBJ2-7	NA	TGTGCCAGCAGCTTAGCTTGGTCTAGCTATGGGTCCTACGAGCAGTACTTC	CASSLAWSSYGSYEQYF
TRBV28	NA	TRBJ2-7	NA	TGTGCCAGCAGCCCCACCGATAGCGAGCAGTACTTC	CASSPTDSEQYF
TRBV4-3	NA	TRBJ2-5	NA	TGCGCCAGCAGCCAAGAACCGCGCGGGACCCAGTACTTC	CASSQEPRGTQYF
TRBV7-2	few	TRBJ2-1	TRBD2	TGTGCCAGCAGCTTACCTGGGGGGGCCTACAATGAGCAGTTCTTC	CASSLPGGAYNEQFF
TRBV5-1	many	TRBJ2-7	NA	TGCGCCAGCAGCTTGGACCGACAGGCCAGTTACGAGCAGTACTTC	CASSLDRQASYEQYF
TRBV6-4	NA	TRBJ2-1	NA	TGTGCCAGCACCCGTGGACAAAGCAATGAGCAGTTCTTC	CASTRGQSNEQFF
TRBV6-2/TRBV6-3	few	TRBJ1-1	TRBD1	TGTGCCAGCACCCTACAGGGGTCTTACACTGAAGCTTTCTTT	CASTLQGSYTEAFF
TRBV6-1	few	TRBJ2-2	TRBD2	TGTGCCAGCAGACCGGGACTAGCGCCTACCGGGGAGCTGTTTTTT	CASRPGLAPTGELFF
TRBV29-1	NA	TRBJ2-3	NA	TGCAGCGCTTCAGGTCAGGGAGATACGCAGTATTTT	CSASGQGDTQYF
TRBV27	many	TRBJ2-7	TRBD2	TGTGCCAGCAGTTTATCCACTAGCGCCAACTACGAGCAGTACTTC	CASSLSTSANYEQYF
TRBV5-1	NA	TRBJ2-3	TRBD2	TGCGCCAGCAGCTCGGGACTAGCAGAGGGAGATACGCAGTATTTT	CASSSGLAEGDTQYF
TRBV29-1	few	TRBJ2-5	NA	TGCAGCGGACTCAAGAGCGAAGAGACCCAGTACTTC	CSGLKSEETQYF
TRBV5-1	NA	TRBJ2-3	TRBD2	TGCGCCAGCAGCAGGACTACTAGCGGGAGTTCAGATACGCAGTATTTT	CASSRTTSGSSDTQYF
TRBV20-1	many	TRBJ2-7	TRBD2	TGCAGCCGTCCCGGGACTAGTCTCTACGAGCAGTACTTC	CSRPGTSLYEQYF
TRBV28	once	TRBJ2-7	NA	TGTGCCAGCAGTAAGGAGCCGACCTACGAGCAGTACTTC	CASSKEPTYEQYF
TRBV7-3	many	TRBJ2-5	NA	TGTGCCAGCAGCTTAACGGGTATGGAGACCCAGTACTTC	CASSLTGMETQYF
TRBV24-1	NA	TRBJ2-3	TRBD2	TGTGCCACCAGTCCCTCCCCGGGACTAGCCCCGGGTACGCAGTATTTT	CATSPSPGLAPGTQYF
TRBV27	NA	TRBJ2-7	NA	TGTGCCAGCAGCTCCCCCCGTGCAGGGGTCTACGAGCAGTACTTC	CASSSPRAGVYEQYF
TRBV15	NA	TRBJ2-7	NA	TGTGCCACCAGCACAGGGGACACAACCTACGAGCAGTACTTC	CATSTGDTTYEQYF
TRBV5-5	many	TRBJ2-5	TRBD1	TGTGCCAGCAGCGGAACAGGGGCGGTTAGAGAGACCCAGTACTTC	CASSGTGAVRETQYF
TRBV4-3	few	TRBJ2-1	NA	TGCGCCAGCAGCCACAGGGTTCACAGGGAGAATGAGCCTAATGAGCAGTTCTTC	CASSHRVHRENEPNEQFF
TRBV5-1	few	TRBJ2-7	TRBD1	TGCGCCAGCAGCCTCGAGGACAGGTTCCGGGAGCAGTACTTC	CASSLEDRFREQYF
TRBV4-3	NA	TRBJ1-5	NA	TGCGCCAGCAGCCAAGGCCAGACCAATCAGCCCCAGCATTTT	CASSQGQTNQPQHF
TRBV5-1	NA	TRBJ2-1	NA	TGCGCCAGCAGCCCCAATGGGACTCCCTACAATGAGCAGTTCTTC	CASSPNGTPYNEQFF
TRBV5-1	NA	TRBJ2-1	TRBD2	TGCGCCAGCAGCTTGAAAGCGGGAGCGAGGAACAATGAGCAGTTCTTC	CASSLKAGARNNEQFF
TRBV6-2/TRBV6-3	NA	TRBJ1-5	NA	TGTGCCAGCAGTTATTTCCAGGTCAATCAGCCCCAGCATTTT	CASSYFQVNQPQHF
TRBV14	NA	TRBJ1-1	NA	TGTGCCAGCAGCACACTGAACACTGAAGCTTTCTTT	CASSTLNTEAFF
TRBV9	NA	TRBJ2-7	NA	TGTGCCAGCAGCGTAGGGGGGGACCCCAGTAGCTACGAGCAGTACTTC	CASSVGGDPSSYEQYF
TRBV4-3	NA	TRBJ2-3	TRBD2	TGCGCCAGCAGCCCGACTAGCCCATACACAGATACGCAGTATTTT	CASSPTSPYTDTQYF
TRBV5-1	NA	TRBJ1-1	TRBD1	TGCGCCAGCAGCTGGGGACAGGGCTCTGAAGCTTTCTTT	CASSWGQGSEAFF
TRBV5-1	NA	TRBJ2-7	NA	TGCGCCAGCAGCTTCACAGGGAGATCAGCCTACGAGCAGTACTTC	CASSFTGRSAYEQYF
TRBV19	many	TRBJ1-1	TRBD1	TGTGCCAGTAGTATGGACAGGTCCACTGAAGCTTTCTTT	CASSMDRSTEAFF
TRBV11-2	few	TRBJ1-3	NA	TGTGCCAGCAGCTTAGATCAGGGGATTACCTCTGGAAACACCATATATTTT	CASSLDQGITSGNTIYF
TRBV7-3	few	TRBJ2-5	NA	TGTGCCAGCAGCTTAGGCGGTCAGGCCGGGGAGACCCAGTACTTC	CASSLGGQAGETQYF
TRBV7-2	few	TRBJ1-4	NA	TGTGCCAGCAGCCTAGGACTGTTTAATGAAAAACTGTTTTTT	CASSLGLFNEKLFF
TRBV5-4	NA	TRBJ2-1	NA	TGTGCCAGCAGCTTGGGGACCGGGACACCCACTAGCTCCTACAATGAGCAGTTCTTC	CASSLGTGTPTSSYNEQFF
TRBV6-1	NA	TRBJ1-5	NA	TGTGCCAGCATCGAAGATTATAGCAATCAGCCCCAGCATTTT	CASIEDYSNQPQHF
TRBV7-2	NA	TRBJ2-3	NA	TGTGCCAGCAGCTTAGTGCTGGACAGCACAGATACGCAGTATTTT	CASSLVLDSTDTQYF
TRBV12-3/TRBV12-4	many	TRBJ1-2	NA	TGTGCCAGCAGTTTAGCGGAGAAGACTAACTATGGCTACACCTTC	CASSLAEKTNYGYTF
TRBV12-3/TRBV12-4	few	TRBJ2-1	NA	TGTGCCAGCAGTTTTTCGTCCGGCAATAATGAGCAGTTCTTC	CASSFSSGNNEQFF
TRBV20-1	NA	TRBJ1-2	NA	TGCAGTGCTGGCGGAGGGGGAATTGGCTACACCTTC	CSAGGGGIGYTF
TRBV12-3/TRBV12-4	NA	TRBJ1-5	NA	TGTGCCAGCAGTTTTCGGTTCCTCGGTGGCAATCAGCCCCAGCATTTT	CASSFRFLGGNQPQHF
TRBV3-1	NA	TRBJ2-1	TRBD2	TGTGCGACTGAACCCGGGACTAGCGGGAGGGTCGAGCAGTTCTTC	CATEPGTSGRVEQFF